This paragraph covers one T cell receptor beta chain sequence. What it binds is not known. Measured with immunoSEQ multiplex PCR; TCRdb has only the in-frame clones, and not every one. Among under 70,000 clones listed, 80% to 85% were seen once. This entry belongs to a study of OX40 agonist ivuxolimab in advanced cancers. In the study overall: An anti-OX40 (CD134) antibody with agonistic activity, ivuxolimab, was administered to patients. Previous treatment with anti-PD-1, anti-PD-L1 or anti-CTLA-4 therapy was allowed; approximately 40% had received some.

CDR1 and CDR2 from the germline V gene are LNHDA and SQIVND (reference sequence). The CDR3 extends over 14 amino acids. V gave up 2 bases and J gave up 3 bases; unmatched junction bases: 2. Study results and caveats: There were, on average, more expanded clones in CD8+ T cells than in CD4+. At 0.1 to 3.0 mg/kg, CD4+ and CD8+ blood T cells expanded clonally by week 6.

The source was CD4+ or CD8+ T cells sorted from blood, collected in a trial of the OX40 agonist ivuxolimab. The clonotype originates from an adult with an advanced solid tumor such as melanoma, head and neck, liver or kidney cancer. The rearrangement links TRBV19 to TRBJ1-2; TRBD1 aligns across 8 bases. In DNA form, the CDR3 reads TGTGCCAGTAGTATAACAGGGGGAGACTATGGCTACACCTTC. It encodes CASSITGGDYGYTF.